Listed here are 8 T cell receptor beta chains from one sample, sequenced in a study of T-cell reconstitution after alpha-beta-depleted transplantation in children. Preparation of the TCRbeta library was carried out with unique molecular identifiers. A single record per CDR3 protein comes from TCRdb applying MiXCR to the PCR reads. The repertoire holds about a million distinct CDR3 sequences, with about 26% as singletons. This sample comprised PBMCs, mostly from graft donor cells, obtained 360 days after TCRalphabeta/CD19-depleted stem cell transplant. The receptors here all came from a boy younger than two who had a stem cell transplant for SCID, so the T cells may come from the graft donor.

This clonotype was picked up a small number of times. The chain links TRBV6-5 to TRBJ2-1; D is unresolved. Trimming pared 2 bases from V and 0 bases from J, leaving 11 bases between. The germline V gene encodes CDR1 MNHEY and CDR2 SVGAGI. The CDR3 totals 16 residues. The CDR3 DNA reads TGTGCCAGCAGTTACCCATCCTGGAGCTCCTACAATGAGCAGTTCTTC. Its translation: CASSYPSWSSYNEQFF.

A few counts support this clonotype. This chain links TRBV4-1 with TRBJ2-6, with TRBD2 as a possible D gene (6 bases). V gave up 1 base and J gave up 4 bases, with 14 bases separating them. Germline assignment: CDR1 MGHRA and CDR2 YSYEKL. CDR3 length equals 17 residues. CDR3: CASSQGDRGTGANVLTF. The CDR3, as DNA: TGCGCCAGCAGCCAAGGGGATCGGGGGACCGGGGCCAACGTCCTGACTTTC.

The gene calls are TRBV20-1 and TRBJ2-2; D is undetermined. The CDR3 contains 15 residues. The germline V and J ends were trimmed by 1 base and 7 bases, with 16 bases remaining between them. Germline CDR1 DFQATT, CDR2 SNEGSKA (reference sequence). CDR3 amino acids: CSARASAPGGGELFF. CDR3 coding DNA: TGCAGTGCTAGAGCGTCGGCGCCCGGCGGCGGGGAGCTGTTTTTT.

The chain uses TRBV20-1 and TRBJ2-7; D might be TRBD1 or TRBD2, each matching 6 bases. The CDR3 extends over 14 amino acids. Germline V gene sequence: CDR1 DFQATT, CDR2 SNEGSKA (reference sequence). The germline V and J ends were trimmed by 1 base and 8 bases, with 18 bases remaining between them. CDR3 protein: CSARGGRQEGKQYF. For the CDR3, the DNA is TGCAGTGCTAGAGGCGGCCGACAGGAGGGGAAGCAGTACTTC.

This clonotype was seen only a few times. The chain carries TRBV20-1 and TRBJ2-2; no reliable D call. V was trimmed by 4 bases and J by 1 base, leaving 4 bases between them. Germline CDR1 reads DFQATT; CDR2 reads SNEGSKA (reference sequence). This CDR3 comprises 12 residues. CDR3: CSATWNTGELFF. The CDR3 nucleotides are TGCAGTGCTACTTGGAACACCGGGGAGCTGTTTTTT.

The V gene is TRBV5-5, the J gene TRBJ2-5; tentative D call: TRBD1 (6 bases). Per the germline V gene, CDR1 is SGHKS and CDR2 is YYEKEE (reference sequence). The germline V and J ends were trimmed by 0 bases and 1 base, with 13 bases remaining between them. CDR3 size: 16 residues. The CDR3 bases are TGTGCCAGCAGCTTGGCCCTCTCAGGGGCCCAAGAGACCCAGTACTTC. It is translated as CASSLALSGAQETQYF.

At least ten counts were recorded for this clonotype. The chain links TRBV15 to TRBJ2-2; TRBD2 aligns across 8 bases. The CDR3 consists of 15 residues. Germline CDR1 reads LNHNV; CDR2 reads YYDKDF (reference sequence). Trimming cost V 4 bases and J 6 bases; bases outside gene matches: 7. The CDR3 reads CATSKGLASAGELFF. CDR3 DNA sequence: TGTGCCACCAGCAAAGGACTAGCTTCCGCCGGGGAGCTGTTTTTT.

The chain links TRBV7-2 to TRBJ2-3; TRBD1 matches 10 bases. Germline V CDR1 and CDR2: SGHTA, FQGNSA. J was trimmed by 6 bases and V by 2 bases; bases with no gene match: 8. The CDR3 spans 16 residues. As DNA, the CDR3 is TGTGCCAGCAGCTTACGTCCGACAGGGGGCAAGGATACGCAGTATTTT. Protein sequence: CASSLRPTGGKDTQYF.